This TCR beta chain was profiled in a study of shared clonotypes between healthy human individuals. Deep was the level used in running the assay. TCRdb's table, derived via immunoSEQ multiplex PCR, lists solely in-frame clones and lacks some. The table has millions of clones, 85% to 95% seen once. Trimming cost V 2 bases and J 8 bases; bases outside gene matches: 0. The CDR3 is made up of 13 amino acids. Healthy HIV-negative adults without recent acute infections or vaccinations served as donors. As to this clone: Its target is unknown.

Overall study results and limits: A handful of donors showed sharing of approximately 4.7% of naive CD4 clonotypes. Naive subsets typically showed greater estimated richness than memory subsets.

The sequenced sample was naive CD4+ T cells from PBMCs. Subset: CD45RA+ positively selected. The source of this sequence is a man aged 18 to 30 in good health. Some clones in this sample may be carry-over from other donors' samples. This rearrangement joins TRBV23-1 to TRBJ2-1, with 10 bases matching TRBD2. TRBV23-1 falls under the ORF class, with uncertain function. The CDR3 bases are TGCGCCAGCAGTCAAGGACTAGCGGATGAGCAGTTCTTC. Translating it yields CASSQGLADEQFF.